This entry lists 3 T cell receptor beta chains sequenced from one sample in a study of memory CD4+ T cells and cytomegalovirus serostatus. Single viable CD3+CD4+CD8-CD45RO+ cells were sorted as the memory CD4+ T cells. Sequencing used immunoSEQ multiplex PCR; TCRdb keeps in-frame clones, though not all of them. The repertoire holds roughly 48,000 clones, with 80% to 90% as singletons. Sequences were obtained from memory CD4+ T cells from blood. Every receptor here comes from an adult in good health and CMV-seropositive.

Here the CDR3 reads CASTSIGGTEAFF. The CDR3 region has the DNA TGTGCCAGCACGTCAATAGGGGGCACTGAAGCTTTCTTT. The gene calls are TRBV28 and TRBJ1-1, with D possibly being TRBD1 (6 bases). This CDR3 has 13 residues. Trimming stripped 7 bases from V and 4 bases from J, with 13 bases between. Germline lookup yields CDR1 MDHEN and CDR2 SYDVKM.

The gene calls are TRBV19 and TRBJ2-1, with no clear D. The CDR3 contains 16 residues. V was cut by 3 bases and J by 0 bases, with 12 bases left in between. Germline V lookup: CDR1 LNHDA, CDR2 SQIVND (reference sequence). The CDR3 region is CASSMSLLSSYNEQFF. The DNA of the CDR3 is TGTGCCAGTAGTATGTCACTCCTTAGCTCCTACAATGAGCAGTTCTTC.

The chain joins TRBV28 to TRBJ1-5; possible D gene TRBD1, 5 bases. The CDR3 loop spans 17 amino acids. CDR1 is MDHEN and CDR2 is SYDVKM in the germline V gene. V lost 4 bases and J 0 bases, leaving 16 bases between the germline ends. This CDR3 is CASSSPLGGNSNQPQHF. CDR3 sequence (DNA): TGTGCCAGCAGTTCCCCCCTCGGGGGTAATAGCAATCAGCCCCAGCATTTT.